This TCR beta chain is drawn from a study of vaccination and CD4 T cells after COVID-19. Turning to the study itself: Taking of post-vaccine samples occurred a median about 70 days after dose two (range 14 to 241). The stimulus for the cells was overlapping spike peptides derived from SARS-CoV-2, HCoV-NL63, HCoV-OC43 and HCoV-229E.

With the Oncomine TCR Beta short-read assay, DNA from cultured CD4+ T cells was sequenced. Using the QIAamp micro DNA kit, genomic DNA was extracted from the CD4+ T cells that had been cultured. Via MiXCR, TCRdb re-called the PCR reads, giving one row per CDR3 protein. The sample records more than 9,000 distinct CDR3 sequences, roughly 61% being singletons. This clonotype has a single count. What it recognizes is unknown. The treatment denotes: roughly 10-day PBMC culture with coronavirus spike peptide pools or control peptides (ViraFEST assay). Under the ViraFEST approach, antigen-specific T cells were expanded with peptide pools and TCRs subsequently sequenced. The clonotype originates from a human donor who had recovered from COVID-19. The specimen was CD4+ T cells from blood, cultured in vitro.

The CDR3 sequence is CASSLTSDQPQHF. CDR3 in DNA: TGTGCCAGCAGCTTAACCTCTGATCAGCCCCAGCATTTT. V and J are TRBV7-3 and TRBJ1-5; no clear D. The germline V gene encodes CDR1 SGHTA and CDR2 FQGTGA. The V end was cut by 0 bases, the J end by 5 bases, with 5 bases between. This CDR3 spans 13 amino acids.